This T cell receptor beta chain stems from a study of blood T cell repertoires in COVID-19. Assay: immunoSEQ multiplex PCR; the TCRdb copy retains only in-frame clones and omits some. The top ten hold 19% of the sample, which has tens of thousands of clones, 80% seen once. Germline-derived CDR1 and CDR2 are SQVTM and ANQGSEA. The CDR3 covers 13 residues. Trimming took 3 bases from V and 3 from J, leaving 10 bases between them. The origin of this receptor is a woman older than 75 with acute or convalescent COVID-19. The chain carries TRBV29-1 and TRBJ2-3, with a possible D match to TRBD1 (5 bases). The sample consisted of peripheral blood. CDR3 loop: CSVDMGRTDTQYF. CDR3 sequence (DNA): TGCAGCGTTGACATGGGGCGAACAGATACGCAGTATTTT.